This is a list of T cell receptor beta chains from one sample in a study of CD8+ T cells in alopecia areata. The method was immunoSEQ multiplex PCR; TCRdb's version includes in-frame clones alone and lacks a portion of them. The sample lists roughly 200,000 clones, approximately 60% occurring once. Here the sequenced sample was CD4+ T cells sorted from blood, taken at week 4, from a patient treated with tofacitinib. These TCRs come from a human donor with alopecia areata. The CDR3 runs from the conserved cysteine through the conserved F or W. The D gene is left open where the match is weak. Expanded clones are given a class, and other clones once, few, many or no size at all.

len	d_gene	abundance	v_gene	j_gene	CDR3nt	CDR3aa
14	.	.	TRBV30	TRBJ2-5	TGTGCCTGGAGTGTACGCAGGAGGGGGGAGACCCAGTACTTC	CAWSVRRRGETQYF
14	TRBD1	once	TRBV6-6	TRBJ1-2	TGTGCCAGCAGTACCCTGGACAGGGGGCATGGCTACACCTTC	CASSTLDRGHGYTF
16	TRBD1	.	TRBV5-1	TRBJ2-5	TGCGCCAGCAGCTTTCGACAGGGAAGCCTCCAAGAGACCCAGTACTTC	CASSFRQGSLQETQYF
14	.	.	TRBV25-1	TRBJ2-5	TGTGCCAGCAGTGACAGAGTCAACCAAGAGACCCAGTACTTC	CASSDRVNQETQYF
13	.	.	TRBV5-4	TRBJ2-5	TGTGCCAGCAGCTTGGATGCGGTAGCGACCCAGTACTTC	CASSLDAVATQYF
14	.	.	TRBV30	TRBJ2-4	TGTGCCTGGAGCCAGGGGACTGAGGGTGACATTCAGTACTTC	CAWSQGTEGDIQYF
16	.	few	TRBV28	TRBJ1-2	TGTGCCAGCAGTTTTTCAGGGCGCGTGGATGAAGATGGCTACACCTTC	CASSFSGRVDEDGYTF
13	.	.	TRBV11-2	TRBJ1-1	TGTGCCAGCAGCTTATCAGAGAACACTGAAGCTTTCTTT	CASSLSENTEAFF
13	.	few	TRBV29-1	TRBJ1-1	TGCAGCGCCCGGGCCAGGGGGAACACTGAAGCTTTCTTT	CSARARGNTEAFF
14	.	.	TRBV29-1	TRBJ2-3	TGCAGCGTTGAGAGGGAAGGGGGGACAGATACGCAGTATTTT	CSVEREGGTDTQYF
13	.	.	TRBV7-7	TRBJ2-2	TGTGCTAGCTCCTCCTCTTTCGCCGGGGAGCTGTTTTTT	CASSSSFAGELFF
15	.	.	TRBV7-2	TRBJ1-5	TGTGCCAGCAGCTTAGTGTCAGGTTGGAATCAGCCCCAGCATTTT	CASSLVSGWNQPQHF
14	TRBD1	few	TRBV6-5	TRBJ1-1	TGTGCCAGCAGGTGGGACAGGCGGAACACTGAAGCTTTCTTT	CASRWDRRNTEAFF
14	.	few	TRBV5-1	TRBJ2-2	TGCGCCAGCAGCTTGTCCGCGAACACCGGGGAGCTGTTTTTT	CASSLSANTGELFF
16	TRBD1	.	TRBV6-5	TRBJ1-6	TGTGCCAGCAGTTACTCGGGACAGGGGGCTAGGGCACCCCTCCACTTT	CASSYSGQGARAPLHF
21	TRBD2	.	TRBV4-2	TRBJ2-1	TGTGCCAGCAGCCAAGAACAGGCCGGGACTAGCGGGCTCCGCTCCTACAATGAGCAGTTCTTC	CASSQEQAGTSGLRSYNEQFF
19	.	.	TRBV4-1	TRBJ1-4	TGCGCCAGCAGCCCAGGGCCTTTACAGGGTACATCAACTAATGAAAAACTGTTTTTT	CASSPGPLQGTSTNEKLFF
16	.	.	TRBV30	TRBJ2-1	TGTGCCTGGAGTGTACTTTTTAGCGGAGCCGAGAATGAGCAGTTCTTC	CAWSVLFSGAENEQFF
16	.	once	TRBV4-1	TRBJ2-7	TGCGCCAGCAGCCTTCCTTTCGGGCAAAGGCCGGGCGAGCAGTACTTC	CASSLPFGQRPGEQYF
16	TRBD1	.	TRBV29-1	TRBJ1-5	TGCAGCGCCTCGGCCGGGACAGGGATGGGGGATCAGCCCCAGCATTTT	CSASAGTGMGDQPQHF
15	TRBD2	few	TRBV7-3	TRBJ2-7	TGTGCCAGCAGCCCTAGCGGGGGAAGCTCCTACGAGCAGTACTTC	CASSPSGGSSYEQYF
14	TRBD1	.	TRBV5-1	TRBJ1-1	TGCGCCAGCAGCTCAGTACAGGGGCCCACTGAAGCTTTCTTT	CASSSVQGPTEAFF
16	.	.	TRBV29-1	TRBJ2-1	TGCAGCGTTGACCAGAGGGGCCTGAGGTACAACAATGAGCAGTTCTTC	CSVDQRGLRYNNEQFF
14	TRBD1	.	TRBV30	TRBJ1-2	TGTGCCTGGATGCGGGGACAGGCCACCCATGGCTACACCTTC	CAWMRGQATHGYTF
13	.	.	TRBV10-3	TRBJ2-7	TGTGCCATCGGTGATAAGGAGGGTTACGAGCAGTACTTC	CAIGDKEGYEQYF
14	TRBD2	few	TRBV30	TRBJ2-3	TGTGCCTGGGCTCCTAGCGGGGGACCCCATACGCAGTATTTT	CAWAPSGGPHTQYF
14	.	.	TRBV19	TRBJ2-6	TGTGCCAGTATGAGGACGAGCGGGGCCAACGTCCTGACTTTC	CASMRTSGANVLTF
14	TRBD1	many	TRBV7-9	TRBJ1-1	TGTGCCAGCAGCCTGGGACAGATGAACACTGAAGCTTTCTTT	CASSLGQMNTEAFF
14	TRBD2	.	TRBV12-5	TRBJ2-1	TGTGCTAGTGGTCGACTAGCGGGGGTCAATGAGCAGTTCTTC	CASGRLAGVNEQFF
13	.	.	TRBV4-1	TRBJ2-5	TGCGCCAGCAGCCCGGGGCTCCAAGAGACCCAGTACTTC	CASSPGLQETQYF